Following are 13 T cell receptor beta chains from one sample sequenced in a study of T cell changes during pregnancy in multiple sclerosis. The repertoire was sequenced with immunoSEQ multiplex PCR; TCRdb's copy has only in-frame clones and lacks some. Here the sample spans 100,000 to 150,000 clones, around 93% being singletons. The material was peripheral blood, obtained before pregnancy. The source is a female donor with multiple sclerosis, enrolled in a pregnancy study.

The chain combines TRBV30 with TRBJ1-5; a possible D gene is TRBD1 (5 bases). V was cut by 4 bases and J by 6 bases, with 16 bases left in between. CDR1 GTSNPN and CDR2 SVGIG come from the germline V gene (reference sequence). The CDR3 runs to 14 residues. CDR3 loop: CAWNGGAGRQPQHF. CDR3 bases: TGTGCCTGGAACGGGGGAGCCGGACGTCAGCCCCAGCATTTT.

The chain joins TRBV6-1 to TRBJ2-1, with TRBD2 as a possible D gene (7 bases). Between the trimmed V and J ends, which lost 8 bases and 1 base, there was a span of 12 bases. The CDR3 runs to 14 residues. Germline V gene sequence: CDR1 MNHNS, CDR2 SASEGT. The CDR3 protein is CASRGGGSYNEQFF. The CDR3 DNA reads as TGTGCCAGCCGAGGGGGGGGGTCCTACAATGAGCAGTTCTTC.

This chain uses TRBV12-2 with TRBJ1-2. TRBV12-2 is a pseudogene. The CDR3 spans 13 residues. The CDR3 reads CASRYPRTGGYTF. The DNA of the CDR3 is TGTGCAAGTCGCTACCCCCGGACGGGGGGCTACACCTTC.

CDR3 bases: TGTGCCAGCAGCCAAGCTCTAGCGGGAGACCGAAGATTGGACTCCTACGAGCAGTACTTC. This translates into CASSQALAGDRRLDSYEQYF. The chain carries TRBV14 and TRBJ2-7, with 10 positions matching TRBD2. Per germline, CDR1 SGHDN and CDR2 FVKESK. The CDR3 has 20 amino acids. The V gene end was trimmed by 1 base and the J gene end by 0 bases; junction bases not matched to a gene: 15.

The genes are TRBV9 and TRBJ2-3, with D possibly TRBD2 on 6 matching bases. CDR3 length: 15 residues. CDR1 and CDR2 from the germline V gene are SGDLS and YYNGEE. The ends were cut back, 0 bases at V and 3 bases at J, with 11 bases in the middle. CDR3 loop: CASSVDIGGTDTQYF. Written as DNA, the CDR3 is TGTGCCAGCAGCGTAGATATAGGAGGGACAGATACGCAGTATTTT.

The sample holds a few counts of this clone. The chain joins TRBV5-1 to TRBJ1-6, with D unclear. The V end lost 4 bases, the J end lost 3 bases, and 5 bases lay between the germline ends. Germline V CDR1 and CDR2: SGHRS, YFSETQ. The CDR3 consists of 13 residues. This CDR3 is CASSVNYNSPLHF. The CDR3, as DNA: TGCGCCAGCAGCGTCAACTATAATTCACCCCTCCACTTT.

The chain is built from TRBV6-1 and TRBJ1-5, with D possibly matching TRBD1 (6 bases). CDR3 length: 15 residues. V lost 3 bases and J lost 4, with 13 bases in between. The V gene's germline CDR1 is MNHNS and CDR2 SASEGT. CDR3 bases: TGTGCCAGCAGTGAGTGGGGGCCGAATAATCAGCCCCAGCATTTT. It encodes CASSEWGPNNQPQHF.

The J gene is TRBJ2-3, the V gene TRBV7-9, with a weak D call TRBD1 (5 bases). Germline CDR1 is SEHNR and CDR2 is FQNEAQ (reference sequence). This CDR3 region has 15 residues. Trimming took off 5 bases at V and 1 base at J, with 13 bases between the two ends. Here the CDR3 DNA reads TGTGCCAGCAGCCCTAGGACAACTCGCACAGATACGCAGTATTTT. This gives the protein CASSPRTTRTDTQYF.

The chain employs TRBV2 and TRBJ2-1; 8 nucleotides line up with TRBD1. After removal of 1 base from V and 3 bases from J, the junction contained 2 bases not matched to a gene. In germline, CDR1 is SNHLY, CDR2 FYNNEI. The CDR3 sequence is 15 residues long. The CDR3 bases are TGTGCCAGCAGTGAAGAACAGGGGGGCTACAATGAGCAGTTCTTC. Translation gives CASSEEQGGYNEQFF.

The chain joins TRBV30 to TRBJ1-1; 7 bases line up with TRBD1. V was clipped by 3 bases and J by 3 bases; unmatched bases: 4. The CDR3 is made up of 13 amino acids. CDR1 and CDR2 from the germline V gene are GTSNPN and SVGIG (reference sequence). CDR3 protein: CAWRRDRDTEAFF. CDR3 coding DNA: TGTGCCTGGAGAAGAGACAGGGACACTGAAGCTTTCTTT.

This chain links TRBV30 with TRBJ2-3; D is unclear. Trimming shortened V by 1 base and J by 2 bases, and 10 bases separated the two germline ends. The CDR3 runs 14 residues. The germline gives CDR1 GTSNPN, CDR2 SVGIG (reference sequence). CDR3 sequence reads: CAWSGAYSTDTQYF. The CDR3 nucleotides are TGTGCCTGGAGTGGGGCCTATTCCACAGATACGCAGTATTTT.

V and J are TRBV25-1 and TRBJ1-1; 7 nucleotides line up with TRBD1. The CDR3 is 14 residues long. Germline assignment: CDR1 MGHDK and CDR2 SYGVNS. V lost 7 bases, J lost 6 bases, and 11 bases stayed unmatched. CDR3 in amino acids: CASTPTGLGAEAFF. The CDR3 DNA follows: TGTGCCAGCACCCCGACAGGGCTTGGGGCTGAAGCTTTCTTT.

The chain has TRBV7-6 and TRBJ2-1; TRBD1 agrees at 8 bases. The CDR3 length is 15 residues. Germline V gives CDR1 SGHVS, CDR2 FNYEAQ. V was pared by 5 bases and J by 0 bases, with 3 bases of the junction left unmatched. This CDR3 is CASSLQGDSYNEQFF. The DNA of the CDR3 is TGTGCCAGCAGCCTACAGGGGGACTCCTACAATGAGCAGTTCTTC.